The sequence of this TCR beta chain was determined in a study of blood T cell repertoires in COVID-19. The protocol was immunoSEQ multiplex PCR, while the TCRdb copy is restricted to in-frame clones and leaves out a portion. The sample records more than 75,000 clones, around 80% being singletons. The germline gives CDR1 SGHTA, CDR2 FQGNSA. Trimming pared 1 base from V and 9 bases from J, leaving 19 bases between. CDR3 size: 17 residues. The chain has TRBV7-2 and TRBJ1-6; D may be TRBD1 (5 bases). The sample consisted of peripheral blood. This clonotype was obtained from a human donor in a cohort sampled during active COVID-19. This CDR3 is CASSLGYPGTRGSPLHF. The CDR3 DNA reads as TGTGCCAGCAGCTTAGGGTATCCAGGGACTCGGGGTTCACCCCTCCACTTT.